This T cell receptor (beta chain) was documented in a study of blood T cell repertoires in COVID-19. Study in general: Collection of acute and convalescent COVID-19 samples took place in the United States, Italy and Spain.

V shed 5 bases and J shed 2 bases, with 7 bases lying between them. Germline CDR1 is MNHEY and CDR2 is SVGAGI. This CDR3 region has 13 residues. Clones were read by immunoSEQ multiplex PCR, and TCRdb kept only the in-frame ones, dropping some. This sample has around 250,000 clones, with roughly 85% found just once. The sequence was obtained from a woman aged 18-29 years with acute or convalescent COVID-19. J is TRBJ1-3 and V is TRBV6-5; no firm D call. The sample was peripheral blood. CDR3 sequence: CASSLAAGNTIYF. The CDR3 DNA sequence: TGTGCCAGCAGTCTTGCAGCTGGAAACACCATATATTTT.